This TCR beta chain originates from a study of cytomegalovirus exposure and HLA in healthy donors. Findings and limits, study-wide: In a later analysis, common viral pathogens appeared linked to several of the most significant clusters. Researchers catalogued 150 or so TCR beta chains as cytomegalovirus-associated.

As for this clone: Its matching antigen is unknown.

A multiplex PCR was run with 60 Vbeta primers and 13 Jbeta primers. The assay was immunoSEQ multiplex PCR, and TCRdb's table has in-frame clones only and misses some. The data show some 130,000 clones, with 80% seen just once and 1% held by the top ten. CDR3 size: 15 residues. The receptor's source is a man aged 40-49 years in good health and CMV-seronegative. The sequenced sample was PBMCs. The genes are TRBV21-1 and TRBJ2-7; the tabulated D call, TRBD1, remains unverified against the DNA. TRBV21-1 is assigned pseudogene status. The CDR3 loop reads CASSKAWAASYEQYF. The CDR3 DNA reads TGTGCCAGCAGCAAAGCGTGGGCAGCCTCCTACGAGCAGTACTTC.